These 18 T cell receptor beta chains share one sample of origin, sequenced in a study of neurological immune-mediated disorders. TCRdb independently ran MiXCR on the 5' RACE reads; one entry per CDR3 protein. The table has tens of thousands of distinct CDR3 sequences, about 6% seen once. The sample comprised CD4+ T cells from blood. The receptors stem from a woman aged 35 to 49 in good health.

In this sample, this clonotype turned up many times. CDR3 nucleotide sequence: TGTGCCAGCAGTTCGTTACCTCCGGGACAGACAGACTACGAGCAGTACTTC. Translating it yields CASSSLPPGQTDYEQYF. The rearrangement joins TRBV12-3 or TRBV12-4 to TRBJ2-7; 7 positions match TRBD1. The CDR3 consists of 17 residues. The J segment lost 3 bases and the V segment lost 4 bases, leaving 15 bases of the junction unmatched.

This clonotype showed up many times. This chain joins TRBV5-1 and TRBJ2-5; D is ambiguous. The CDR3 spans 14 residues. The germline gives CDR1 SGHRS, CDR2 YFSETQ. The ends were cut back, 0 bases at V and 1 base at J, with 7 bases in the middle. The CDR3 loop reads CASSLGQLQETQYF. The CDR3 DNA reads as TGCGCCAGCAGCTTGGGCCAGCTCCAAGAGACCCAGTACTTC.

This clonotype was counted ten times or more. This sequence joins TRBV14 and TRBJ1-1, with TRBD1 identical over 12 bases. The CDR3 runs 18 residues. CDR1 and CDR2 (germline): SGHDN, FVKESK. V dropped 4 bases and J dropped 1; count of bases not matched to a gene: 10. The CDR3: CASSPIPGQGAANTEAFF. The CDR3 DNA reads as TGTGCCAGCAGCCCTATACCGGGACAGGGGGCGGCGAACACTGAAGCTTTCTTT.

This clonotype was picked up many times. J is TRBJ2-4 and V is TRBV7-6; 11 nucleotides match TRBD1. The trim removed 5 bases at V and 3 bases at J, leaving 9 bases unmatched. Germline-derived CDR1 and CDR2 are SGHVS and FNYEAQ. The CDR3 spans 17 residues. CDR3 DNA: TGTGCCAGCAGCCCCGGGACAGGGGGGATTAGCAAAAACATTCAGTACTTC. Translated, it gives CASSPGTGGISKNIQYF.

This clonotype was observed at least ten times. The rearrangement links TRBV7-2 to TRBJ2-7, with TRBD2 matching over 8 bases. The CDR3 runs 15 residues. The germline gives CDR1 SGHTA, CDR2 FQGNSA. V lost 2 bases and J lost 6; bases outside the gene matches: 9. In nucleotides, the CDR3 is TGTGCCAGCAGCTTACCGGAACGGGAGGGCCGCGAGCAGTACTTC. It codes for CASSLPEREGREQYF. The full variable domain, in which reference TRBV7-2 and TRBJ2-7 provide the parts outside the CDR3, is GAGVSQSPSNKVTEKGKDVELRCDPISGHTALYWYRQSLGQGLEFLIYFQGNSAPDKSGLPSDRFSAERTGGSVSTLTIQRTQQEDSAVYLCASSLPEREGREQYFGPGTRLTVT.

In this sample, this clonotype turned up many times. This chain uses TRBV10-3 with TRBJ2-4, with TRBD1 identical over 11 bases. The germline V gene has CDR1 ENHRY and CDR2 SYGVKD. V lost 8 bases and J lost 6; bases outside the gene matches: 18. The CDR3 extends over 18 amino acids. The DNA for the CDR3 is TGTGCCATCTCTCCCACTTTGGGGACAGGGGGAGAGAGAAACATTCAGTACTTC. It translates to CAISPTLGTGGERNIQYF.

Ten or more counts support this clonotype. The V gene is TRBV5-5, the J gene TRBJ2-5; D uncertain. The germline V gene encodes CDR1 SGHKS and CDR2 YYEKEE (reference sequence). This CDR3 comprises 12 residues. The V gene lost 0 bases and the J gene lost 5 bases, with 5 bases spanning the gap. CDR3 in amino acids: CASSLADETQYF. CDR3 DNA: TGTGCCAGCAGCTTGGCGGACGAGACCCAGTACTTC.

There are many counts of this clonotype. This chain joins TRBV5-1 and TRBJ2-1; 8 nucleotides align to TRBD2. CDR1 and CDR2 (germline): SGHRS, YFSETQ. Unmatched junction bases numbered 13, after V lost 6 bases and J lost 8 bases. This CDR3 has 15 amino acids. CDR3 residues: CASTPQGLAGDEQFF. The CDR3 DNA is TGCGCCAGCACCCCCCAGGGGCTAGCGGGCGATGAGCAGTTCTTC.

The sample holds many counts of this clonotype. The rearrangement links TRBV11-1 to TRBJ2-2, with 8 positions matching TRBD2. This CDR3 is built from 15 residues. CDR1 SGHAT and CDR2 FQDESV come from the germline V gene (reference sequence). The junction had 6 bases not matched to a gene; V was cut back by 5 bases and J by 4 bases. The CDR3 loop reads CASSLTSGGTGELFF. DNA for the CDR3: TGTGCCAGCAGCCTAACTAGCGGCGGCACCGGGGAGCTGTTTTTT.

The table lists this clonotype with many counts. The DNA for the CDR3 is TGCAGCGTTGGCACGGGTGTACAAAACATTCAGTACTTC. It is translated as CSVGTGVQNIQYF. The chain links TRBV29-1 to TRBJ2-4; no firm D call. Per the germline V gene, CDR1 is SQVTM and CDR2 is ANQGSEA. Trimming left V 4 bases short and J 5 bases short, with 12 bases between. CDR3 length: 13 amino acids.

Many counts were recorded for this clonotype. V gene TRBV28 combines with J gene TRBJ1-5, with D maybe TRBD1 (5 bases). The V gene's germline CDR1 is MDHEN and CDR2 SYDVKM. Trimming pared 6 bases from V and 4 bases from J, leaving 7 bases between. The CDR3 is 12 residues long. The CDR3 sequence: CASRWGNQPQHF. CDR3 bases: TGTGCCAGCAGGTGGGGGAATCAGCCCCAGCATTTT.

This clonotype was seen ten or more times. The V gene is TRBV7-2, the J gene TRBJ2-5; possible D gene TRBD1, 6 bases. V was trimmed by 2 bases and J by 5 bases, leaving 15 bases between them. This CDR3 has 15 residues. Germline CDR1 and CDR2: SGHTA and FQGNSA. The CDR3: CASSLNTGLTETQYF. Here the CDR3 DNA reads TGTGCCAGCAGCTTAAATACAGGGCTTACGGAGACCCAGTACTTC.

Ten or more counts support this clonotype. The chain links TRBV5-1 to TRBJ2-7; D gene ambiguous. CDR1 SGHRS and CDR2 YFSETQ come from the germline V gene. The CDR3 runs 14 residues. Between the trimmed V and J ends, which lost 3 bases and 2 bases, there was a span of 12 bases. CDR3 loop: CASSSGYGTYEQYF. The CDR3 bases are TGCGCCAGCAGCTCTGGGTACGGCACCTACGAGCAGTACTTC.

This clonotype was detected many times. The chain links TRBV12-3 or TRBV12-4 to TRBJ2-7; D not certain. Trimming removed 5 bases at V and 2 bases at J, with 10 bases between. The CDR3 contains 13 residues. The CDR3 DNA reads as TGTGCCAGCAGTCCGTTTCTGGCCTACGAGCAGTACTTC. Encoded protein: CASSPFLAYEQYF.

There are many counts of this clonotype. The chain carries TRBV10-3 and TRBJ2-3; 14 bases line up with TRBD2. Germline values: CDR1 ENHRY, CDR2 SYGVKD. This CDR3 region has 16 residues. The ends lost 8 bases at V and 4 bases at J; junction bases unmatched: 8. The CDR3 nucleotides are TGTGCCATCGCCAGGGGGACTAGCGGGAGTTCAGATACGCAGTATTTT. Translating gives CAIARGTSGSSDTQYF.

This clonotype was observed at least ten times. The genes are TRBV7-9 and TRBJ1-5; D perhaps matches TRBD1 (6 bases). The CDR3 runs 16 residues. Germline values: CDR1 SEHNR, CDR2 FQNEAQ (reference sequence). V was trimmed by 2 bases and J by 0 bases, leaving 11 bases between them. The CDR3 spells CASSLQGMGSNQPQHF. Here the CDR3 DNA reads TGTGCCAGCAGCTTACAGGGGATGGGTAGCAATCAGCCCCAGCATTTT. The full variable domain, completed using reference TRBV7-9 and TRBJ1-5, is DTGVSQNPRHKITKRGQNVTFRCDPISEHNRLYWYRQTLGQGPEFLTYFQNEAQLEKSRLLSDRFSAERPKGSFSTLEIQRTEQGDSAMYLCASSLQGMGSNQPQHFGDGTRLSIL.

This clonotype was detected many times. The CDR3 DNA follows: TGTGCCAGCGCCCCGGGACTAGCGGGAGGGCCAATGACGCCAGATACGCAGTATTTT. It is translated as CASAPGLAGGPMTPDTQYF. The chain uses TRBV25-1 and TRBJ2-3; 16 bases match TRBD2. Germline V CDR1 and CDR2: MGHDK, SYGVNS. Unmatched junction bases numbered 15, after V lost 8 bases and J lost 4 bases. The length of the CDR3 is 19 residues.

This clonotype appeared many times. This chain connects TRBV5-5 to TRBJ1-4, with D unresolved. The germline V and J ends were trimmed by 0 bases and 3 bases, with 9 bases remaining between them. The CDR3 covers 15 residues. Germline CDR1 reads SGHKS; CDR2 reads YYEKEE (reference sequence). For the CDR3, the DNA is TGTGCCAGCAGCTTGGGTGGTCAGCCTAATGAAAAACTGTTTTTT. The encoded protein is CASSLGGQPNEKLFF.